Listed here are 9 T cell receptor beta chains from one sample, sequenced in a study of T cells after yellow fever vaccination. One entry per CDR3 protein results from TCRdb running MiXCR on the 5' RACE reads. The table shows some 350,000 distinct CDR3 sequences, with roughly 10% occurring only once. Sequencing used PBMCs, obtained on the day of the first yellow fever vaccination. These receptor sequences come from a man in his late teens or twenties who received the YFV17D yellow fever vaccine.

This clonotype was counted a few times. This rearrangement joins TRBV3-1 to TRBJ2-3; no clear D. The CDR3 covers 16 residues. Germline V gene data show CDR1 as LGHDT and CDR2 as YNNKEL (reference sequence). Trimming took 1 base from V and 0 from J, leaving 11 bases between them. The CDR3 coding sequence is TGTGCCAGCAGCCAAGGTGGCGGCGGTAGCACAGATACGCAGTATTTT. It encodes CASSQGGGGSTDTQYF.

This clonotype was detected many times. The rearrangement uses TRBV12-3 or TRBV12-4 and TRBJ2-7, with 12 nucleotides matching TRBD2. V shed 3 bases and J 5 bases; nucleotides not matched to a gene: 8. This CDR3 contains 16 residues. The CDR3 sequence is CASSFPSGGAMNEQYF. The CDR3 DNA is TGTGCCAGCAGTTTCCCTAGCGGGGGGGCTATGAACGAGCAGTACTTC.

This clonotype showed up just a few times. V gene TRBV6-1 combines with J gene TRBJ1-1, with D unresolved. This CDR3 has 16 amino acids. Looked up from germline, CDR1 is MNHNS and CDR2 is SASEGT. Trimming shortened V by 5 bases and J by 2 bases, and 18 bases separated the two germline ends. The CDR3 reads CASSPRPDIRNTEAFF. For the CDR3, the DNA is TGTGCCAGCAGTCCCCGACCCGACATTCGAAACACTGAAGCTTTCTTT.

The chain is built from TRBV13 and TRBJ2-2; D possibly uses TRBD1 or TRBD2 (5 bases each). CDR1 is PRHDT and CDR2 is FYEKMQ in the germline V gene (reference sequence). This CDR3 has 14 residues. V dropped 2 bases and J dropped 7 bases, with 11 bases sitting between them. CDR3 sequence (DNA): TGTGCCAGCAGCTTACAGGGAGTCAGCGGGGAGCTGTTTTTT. This gives the protein CASSLQGVSGELFF. Using reference TRBV13 and TRBJ2-2 for the parts outside the CDR3, the full variable domain is AAGVIQSPRHLIKEKRETATLKCYPIPRHDTVYWYQQGPGQDPQFLISFYEKMQSDKGSIPDRFSAQQFSDYHSELNMSSLELGDSALYFCASSLQGVSGELFFGEGSRLTVL.

The chain couples TRBV5-5 to TRBJ1-4; no definite D call. The CDR3 is made up of 16 amino acids. CDR1 is SGHKS, CDR2 YYEKEE, per germline (reference sequence). Trimming cost V 0 bases and J 6 bases, with 15 bases left between them. CDR3 in DNA: TGTGCCAGCAGCTTGGTATGGCAAACTGGAGATGAAAAACTGTTTTTT. Translating gives CASSLVWQTGDEKLFF.

In this sample, this clonotype turned up a few times. The chain combines TRBV14 with TRBJ2-3; D assignment may be TRBD1 or TRBD2 (5 bases each). Trimming removed 0 bases from V and 5 bases from J, with 12 bases in between. The CDR3 extends over 15 amino acids. Germline values: CDR1 SGHDN, CDR2 FVKESK. For the CDR3, the DNA is TGTGCCAGCAGCCAAGAACGGGGCTCTCGAGATACGCAGTATTTT. This translates into CASSQERGSRDTQYF.

This clonotype appeared a few times. V and J are TRBV12-3 or TRBV12-4 and TRBJ1-1; the D is unclear. The CDR3 has 12 amino acids. Trimming took off 2 bases at V and 7 bases at J, with 8 bases between the two ends. Here the CDR3 DNA reads TGTGCCAGCAGTTTACGTAGGGATGAAGCTTTCTTT. It translates to CASSLRRDEAFF.

This clonotype was detected only a few times. The J gene is TRBJ1-6, the V gene TRBV19, with 9 bases fitting TRBD1. This CDR3 is 13 amino acids long. From germline, CDR1 is LNHDA and CDR2 SQIVND (reference sequence). The V gene end was trimmed by 7 bases and the J gene end by 10 bases; junction bases not matched to a gene: 5. As DNA, the CDR3 is TGTGCCAGTAAGGGACAGGGAAACTCACCCCTCCACTTT. Protein: CASKGQGNSPLHF.

This clonotype was seen only a few times. The chain uses TRBV19 and TRBJ2-2; D gene unclear. Trimming left V 1 base short and J 4 bases short, with 10 bases between. In germline, CDR1 is LNHDA, CDR2 SQIVND (reference sequence). This CDR3 contains 15 residues. CDR3 loop: CASSIVSRSTGELFF. The CDR3 DNA reads as TGTGCCAGTAGTATAGTGAGCCGGTCCACCGGGGAGCTGTTTTTT.